One sample yielded the 21 T cell receptor beta chains listed below, sequenced in a study of T cells after yellow fever vaccination. TCRdb re-analysed the 5' RACE reads in MiXCR, keeping a single row per CDR3 protein. The table shows just under 600,000 distinct CDR3 sequences, with roughly 12% occurring only once. The sequencing here drew on PBMCs, taken on the day of the yellow fever booster vaccination. Every receptor here comes from a man aged 25 to 45 who received the YFV17D yellow fever vaccine.

As DNA, the CDR3 is TGTGCCAGTAGTACGGGCGGGAGTTTGAATGAGCAGTTCTTC. Protein sequence: CASSTGGSLNEQFF. The V gene is TRBV19, the J gene TRBJ2-1, with 7 nucleotides matching TRBD2. CDR3 length equals 14 residues. V lost 4 bases, J lost 7 bases, and 7 bases stayed unmatched. Germline lookup yields CDR1 LNHDA and CDR2 SQIVND (reference sequence). The full variable domain, with the rest looked up from reference TRBV19 and TRBJ2-1, is DGGITQSPKYLFRKEGQNVTLSCEQNLNHDAMYWYRQDPGQGLRLIYYSQIVNDFQKGDIAEGYSVSREKKESFPLTVTSAQKNPTAFYLCASSTGGSLNEQFFGPGTRLTVL.

The chain employs TRBV4-2 and TRBJ2-3; 12 positions match TRBD2. The CDR3 contains 16 residues. The germline V gene encodes CDR1 LGHNA and CDR2 YNFKEQ. The V segment lost 5 bases and the J segment 1 base; nucleotides outside the gene matches: 4. The CDR3: CASSSRTSGGTDTQYF. CDR3 sequence (DNA): TGTGCCAGCAGCTCCCGGACTAGCGGGGGCACAGATACGCAGTATTTT.

This clonotype was counted a few times. The chain uses TRBV20-1 and TRBJ2-2, with TRBD2 matching 7 bases. CDR3 length equals 15 residues. After removal of 5 bases from V and 6 bases from J, the junction contained 12 bases not matched to a gene. The V gene's germline CDR1 is DFQATT and CDR2 SNEGSKA (reference sequence). CDR3 nucleotides: TGCAGTGCTCCTACCCTGACTAGCCCCGCCGGGGAGCTGTTTTTT. It encodes CSAPTLTSPAGELFF.

The chain employs TRBV5-6 and TRBJ2-2; possible D gene TRBD2, 6 bases. Per the germline V gene, CDR1 is SGHDT and CDR2 is YYEEEE. The CDR3 is made up of 16 amino acids. Trimming removed 3 bases from V and 6 bases from J, with 18 bases in between. The CDR3 DNA reads TGTGCCAGCAGCTCCGCGGGAAAGGTTACGTCCGGGGAGCTGTTTTTT. Its protein product is CASSSAGKVTSGELFF.

The V gene is TRBV15, the J gene TRBJ2-5, with D tentatively TRBD2 (6 bases). This CDR3 has 16 residues. V lost 6 bases and J 1 base, leaving 18 bases between the germline ends. CDR1 LNHNV and CDR2 YYDKDF come from the germline V gene (reference sequence). The CDR3 region is CATSIGFAGTQETQYF. CDR3 coding DNA: TGTGCCACCAGTATTGGTTTCGCGGGGACCCAAGAGACCCAGTACTTC.

The gene calls are TRBV7-9 and TRBJ2-1, with 9 positions matching TRBD2. The length of the CDR3 is 16 residues. CDR1 and CDR2 (germline): SEHNR, FQNEAQ (reference sequence). V shed 4 bases, J shed 5 bases, and the junction held 9 bases outside the gene matches. CDR3 DNA sequence: TGTGCCAGCAGCTCCTATTTAGCGGGAGTCAACAATGAGCAGTTCTTC. It codes for CASSSYLAGVNNEQFF.

This clonotype was detected a few times. The chain uses TRBV27 and TRBJ1-2; D is unresolved. Per the germline V gene, CDR1 is MNHEY and CDR2 is SMNVEV (reference sequence). The CDR3 length is 14 residues. Trimming left V 3 bases short and J 6 bases short, with 14 bases between. CDR3 sequence: CASSFAVPGDGYTF. CDR3 bases: TGTGCCAGCAGTTTCGCGGTCCCCGGGGATGGCTACACCTTC.

This clonotype was recorded at least ten times. The rearrangement uses TRBV9 and TRBJ2-7; D possibly corresponds to TRBD2 (6 bases). Germline CDR1 and CDR2: SGDLS and YYNGEE. Trimming pared 5 bases from V and 0 bases from J, leaving 12 bases between. This CDR3 is built from 14 residues. CDR3 protein: CASSAGLSSYEQYF. CDR3 nucleotide sequence: TGTGCCAGCAGTGCGGGATTAAGCTCCTACGAGCAGTACTTC.

This clonotype was observed a handful of times. This sequence joins TRBV11-2 and TRBJ1-5; D gene ambiguous. V lost 2 bases and J lost 2, with 13 bases in between. Germline CDR1 is SGHAT and CDR2 is FQNNGV. This CDR3 region has 16 residues. The CDR3 DNA follows: TGTGCCAGCAGCTTAACCAGACGCGGCTGCAATCAGCCCCAGCATTTT. Its translation: CASSLTRRGCNQPQHF.

The chain couples TRBV30 to TRBJ2-1, with TRBD2 as a possible D gene (7 bases). The germline gives CDR1 GTSNPN, CDR2 SVGIG (reference sequence). V dropped 0 bases and J dropped 6 bases, with 18 bases sitting between them. This CDR3 is built from 16 residues. The CDR3 reads CAWSVWGGRIGNEQFF. As DNA, the CDR3 is TGTGCCTGGAGTGTATGGGGGGGGCGCATCGGCAATGAGCAGTTCTTC.

The rearrangement joins TRBV4-3 to TRBJ2-1, with D tentatively TRBD2 (6 bases). Trimming took 1 base from V and 9 from J, leaving 16 bases between them. The germline gives CDR1 LGHNA, CDR2 YSLEER. CDR3 length equals 15 residues. The CDR3, as DNA: TGCGCCAGCAGCCAAGTAGGCGGGAAATCGGTTGAGCAGTTCTTC. Protein sequence: CASSQVGGKSVEQFF.

This clonotype has more than one count but fewer than ten. The J gene is TRBJ1-1, the V gene TRBV12-3 or TRBV12-4; TRBD1 is a possible D gene (5 bases). This CDR3 spans 14 amino acids. Trimming left V 5 bases short and J 3 bases short, with 13 bases between. CDR3 in DNA: TGTGCCAGCAGTCCGTCCAGGGTTTACACTGAAGCTTTCTTT. It is translated as CASSPSRVYTEAFF.

The J gene is TRBJ2-1, the V gene TRBV12-3 or TRBV12-4, with TRBD1 matching over 9 bases. This CDR3 has 20 residues. V lost 1 base, J lost 2 bases, and 15 bases stayed unmatched. In DNA form, the CDR3 reads TGTGCCAGCAGTTTAGAATTCACAGGGGGCGCGTGGGGAGCCTACAATGAGCAGTTCTTC. This translates into CASSLEFTGGAWGAYNEQFF.

J is TRBJ1-4 and V is TRBV28; no firm D call. CDR1 MDHEN and CDR2 SYDVKM come from the germline V gene. This CDR3 has 13 residues. Between the trimmed V and J ends, which lost 4 bases and 2 bases, there was a span of 5 bases. Here the CDR3 reads CASSWTTNEKLFF. DNA for the CDR3: TGTGCCAGCAGTTGGACTACTAATGAAAAACTGTTTTTT.

This clonotype occurred a few times. The J gene is TRBJ2-3, the V gene TRBV27; 13 positions match TRBD2. The CDR3 loop spans 16 amino acids. In germline, CDR1 is MNHEY, CDR2 SMNVEV (reference sequence). V was pared by 5 bases and J by 2 bases, with 4 bases of the junction left unmatched. The CDR3 DNA sequence: TGTGCCAGCAGTCCACTAGCGGGAGGGTCCACAGATACGCAGTATTTT. This sequence encodes CASSPLAGGSTDTQYF.

The gene calls are TRBV7-9 and TRBJ2-5; 8 bases agree with TRBD2. The V and J ends lost 5 bases and 5 bases, in that order; junction bases with no gene match: 10. The CDR3 loop spans 15 amino acids. In germline, CDR1 is SEHNR, CDR2 FQNEAQ (reference sequence). CDR3 DNA sequence: TGTGCCAGCAGCCGCCGACTAGCGCCGGAGGAGACCCAGTACTTC. Its translation: CASSRRLAPEETQYF.

The gene calls are TRBV6-5 and TRBJ1-2, with D hard to call. The CDR3 contains 12 residues. Germline CDR1 and CDR2: MNHEY and SVGAGI. The ends were cut back, 8 bases at V and 9 bases at J, with 16 bases in the middle. CDR3 nucleotides: TGTGCCAGCGGCAAAGTAGGAGGAAGCTACACCTTC. It encodes CASGKVGGSYTF.

This clonotype was counted at least ten times. This chain uses TRBV3-1 with TRBJ1-2; 9 bases agree with TRBD1. Germline-derived CDR1 and CDR2 are LGHDT and YNNKEL (reference sequence). V trimming: 1 base; J trimming: 0 bases; junction bases outside the gene matches: 6. The CDR3 loop spans 17 amino acids. In DNA form, the CDR3 reads TGTGCCAGCAGCCAAGGAGGGACAGGGAACGCTAACTATGGCTACACCTTC. Encoded protein: CASSQGGTGNANYGYTF.

This clonotype has a handful of counts. The V call is TRBV6-1, the J call TRBJ2-7, with TRBD1 matching 7 bases. V dropped 4 bases and J dropped 4; count of bases not matched to a gene: 10. The CDR3 loop spans 15 amino acids. Germline V CDR1 and CDR2: MNHNS, SASEGT. This CDR3 is CASSAQGVGRYEQYF. The CDR3 nucleotides are TGTGCCAGCAGTGCCCAGGGGGTGGGTCGGTACGAGCAGTACTTC.

This clonotype has more than one count but fewer than ten. The chain's CDR3 is CASSWWGSGTGNTEAFF. CDR3 DNA sequence: TGTGCCAGCAGCTGGTGGGGGAGCGGGACAGGGAACACTGAAGCTTTCTTT. This sequence joins TRBV5-6 and TRBJ1-1; the match to TRBD1 covers 8 bases. Unmatched junction bases numbered 11, after V lost 3 bases and J lost 1 base. From germline, CDR1 is SGHDT and CDR2 YYEEEE. The CDR3 totals 17 residues.

J is TRBJ2-5 and V is TRBV4-1, with 8 bases that match TRBD2. The CDR3 has 16 residues. J gave up 0 bases and V 0 bases, and 3 bases lay outside the gene matches. Germline V gene data show CDR1 as MGHRA and CDR2 as YSYEKL. CDR3 in amino acids: CASSQDRGGNQETQYF. The CDR3 bases are TGCGCCAGCAGCCAAGACCGGGGGGGCAACCAAGAGACCCAGTACTTC.